The 10 T cell receptor beta chains below were found in one sample sequenced in a study of cytomegalovirus exposure and HLA in healthy donors. PCR involved 60 Vbeta and 13 Jbeta primers. TCRdb's copy holds only in-frame clones and misses some; the assay was immunoSEQ multiplex PCR. This sample carries some 180,000 clones, over 65% of them seen once, and the ten largest clones take around 1.5%. What was sequenced was PBMCs. These receptors were obtained from a man between 18 and 35 years old in good health and CMV-seronegative.

The chain carries TRBV19 and TRBJ2-1, with 10 bases aligning to TRBD2. The CDR3 runs 14 residues. Looked up from germline, CDR1 is LNHDA and CDR2 is SQIVND (reference sequence). The V gene end was trimmed by 10 bases and the J gene end by 6 bases; junction bases not matched to a gene: 9. CDR3 in DNA: TGTGCCATCTTAAGCGGGGGGGACCCCAATGAGCAGTTCTTC. As protein: CAILSGGDPNEQFF.

V is TRBV5-1 and J is TRBJ2-2; D is perhaps TRBD2 (6 bases). Germline CDR1 reads SGHRS; CDR2 reads YFSETQ. This CDR3 region has 14 residues. With 1 base removed from V and 3 bases from J, the gap between germline ends came to 7 bases. Here the CDR3 reads CASSLRGYTGELFF. CDR3 nucleotides: TGCGCCAGCAGCTTGCGGGGGTACACCGGGGAGCTGTTTTTT.

V and J are TRBV27 and TRBJ1-6; 8 nucleotides line up with TRBD1. V shed 1 base, J shed 7 bases, and the junction held 3 bases outside the gene matches. CDR1 is MNHEY and CDR2 is SMNVEV in the germline V gene (reference sequence). The CDR3 is made up of 15 amino acids. The CDR3 DNA is TGTGCCAGCAGTTTATTACAGGGGGGGAATTCACCCCTCCACTTT. It specifies CASSLLQGGNSPLHF.

V gene TRBV6-5 combines with J gene TRBJ2-1, with D possibly TRBD1 on 6 matching bases. The V end lost 6 bases, the J end lost 7 bases, and 13 bases lay between the germline ends. Germline CDR1 MNHEY, CDR2 SVGAGI. The CDR3 is 13 residues long. The CDR3 region has the DNA TGTGCCAGCAGACGGACAGCAAGAAATGAGCAGTTCTTC. Translating it yields CASRRTARNEQFF.

With regard to this clone: At one of its ends the junction is not consistent with the germline gene, which may arise from a read error. The V call is TRBV7-9, the J call TRBJ2-2, with D maybe TRBD2 (5 bases). The CDR3 loop spans 17 amino acids. Germline values: CDR1 SEHNR, CDR2 FQNEAQ (reference sequence). The CDR3 loop is CSSSLPRPLGSTGELFF. The CDR3 DNA is TGTTCCAGCAGCTTACCAAGACCACTAGGTTCCACCGGGGAGCTGTTTTTT.

This chain joins TRBV2 and TRBJ1-2; the D gene is possibly TRBD1 (6 bases). The CDR3 is 13 residues long. Deletions cut 6 bases from V and 2 bases from J, with 10 bases between. Germline CDR1 reads SNHLY; CDR2 reads FYNNEI. The CDR3 spells CASSKDSNYGYTF. CDR3 bases: TGTGCCAGCAGCAAGGACAGCAACTATGGCTACACCTTC.

This clone occurred once. The chain employs TRBV28 and TRBJ1-5, with D possibly being TRBD1 (5 bases). Looked up from germline, CDR1 is MDHEN and CDR2 is SYDVKM. The CDR3 is 16 residues long. V was pared by 4 bases and J by 5 bases, with 18 bases between. Here the CDR3 reads CASSSPAGGSDQPQHF. The CDR3, as DNA: TGTGCCAGCAGTTCCCCGGCCGGGGGAAGCGATCAGCCCCAGCATTTT.

The chain carries TRBV11-3 and TRBJ2-5, with 7 nucleotides matching TRBD2. Germline-derived CDR1 and CDR2 are SGHNT and YENEEA. The CDR3 has 15 residues. Trimming removed 2 bases from V and 7 bases from J; junction bases left unmatched: 10. The CDR3 DNA follows: TGTGCCAGCAGCTTAAATGGGGGAGCGGGGACGACCCAGTACTTC. As protein: CASSLNGGAGTTQYF.

The genes are TRBV6-1 and TRBJ2-7; the D gene is possibly TRBD1 (6 bases). Per the germline V gene, CDR1 is MNHNS and CDR2 is SASEGT. The length of the CDR3 is 14 residues. V dropped 6 bases and J dropped 4 bases, with 16 bases sitting between them. The CDR3 DNA follows: TGTGCCAGCAGGACCCCGGGACAAGCTTACGAGCAGTACTTC. Encoded protein: CASRTPGQAYEQYF.

The CDR3 DNA sequence: TGTGCCAGTAGCACCGATCCGGCAGGGTTCTATGGCTACACCTTC. It specifies CASSTDPAGFYGYTF. V is TRBV19 and J is TRBJ1-2; weak D call: TRBD1 (5 bases). This CDR3 region has 15 residues. Per the germline V gene, CDR1 is LNHDA and CDR2 is SQIVND (reference sequence). Trimming took off 6 bases at V and 4 bases at J, with 18 bases between the two ends.